This T cell receptor beta chain was sequenced during a study of T-cell reconstitution after alpha-beta-depleted transplantation in children. As it was prepared, the TCRbeta library received unique molecular identifiers. TCRdb called the PCR reads again in MiXCR, with one record for every CDR3 protein. The sample contains hundreds of thousands of distinct CDR3 sequences, roughly 16% of which appear only once. This clonotype was counted only a few times. Its antigen remains unknown. Trimming removed 4 bases from V and 6 bases from J; junction bases left unmatched: 10. Germline-derived CDR1 and CDR2 are DFQATT and SNEGSKA (reference sequence). The CDR3 is 16 amino acids. Study-level points and caveats: Some patients showed high day-60 TCRbeta diversity, which derived from surviving recipient T cells and thymic progenitors. Reported findings indicate that, about two months after transplant, alpha-beta T cells came from several hundred expanded clones, which were derived from non-depleted graft cells. T-cell counts and diversity at one year following transplant were attributed mainly to newly produced T cells.

The receptor comes from a boy under two years old who had a stem cell transplant for Wiskott-Aldrich syndrome, so the T cells may come from the graft donor. Sequences were derived from PBMCs, mostly from graft donor cells, sampled 360 days after TCRalphabeta/CD19-depleted stem cell transplant. The chain has TRBV20-1 and TRBJ2-2, with 11 bases lining up with TRBD1. This chain's CDR3 is CSAKALRDRGAGELFF. The CDR3 region has the DNA TGCAGTGCTAAGGCTCTCCGGGACAGGGGGGCCGGGGAGCTGTTTTTT.